This is a list of T cell receptor beta chains from one sample in a study of blood T cell repertoires in COVID-19. Some clones are missing from TCRdb's copy, which holds only in-frame ones; the method was immunoSEQ multiplex PCR. The sample holds 160,000 or so clones, about four fifths seen once. Sequenced sample: peripheral blood. Receptor source: a man between 70 and 80 years old who had recovered from COVID-19. Each CDR3 is given without its conserved first and last residue. Fields, in order: J gene, V gene, CDR3 protein.

J gene: TRBJ2-7; V gene: TRBV7-9; CDR3 protein: ASSRERGEQY
J gene: TRBJ1-2; V gene: TRBV5-4; CDR3 protein: ASRPGTGADGYT
J gene: TRBJ2-7; V gene: TRBV19; CDR3 protein: ASSSGQGTYEQY
J gene: TRBJ2-1; V gene: TRBV3-1/TRBV3-2; CDR3 protein: ASSQGTSGAYNEQF
J gene: TRBJ1-6; V gene: TRBV3-1/TRBV3-2; CDR3 protein: ASGAAVNSYNSPLH
J gene: TRBJ2-2; V gene: TRBV7-2; CDR3 protein: ASLRLAGTGELF
J gene: TRBJ2-5; V gene: TRBV2; CDR3 protein: ASSDVGEGETQY
J gene: TRBJ1-2; V gene: TRBV5-4; CDR3 protein: ASSPGQGRDYGYT
J gene: TRBJ2-7; V gene: TRBV5-1; CDR3 protein: ASSLDPVSGSSYEQY
J gene: TRBJ2-7; V gene: TRBV6-5; CDR3 protein: ASSYSRERADEQY
J gene: TRBJ1-4; V gene: TRBV5-1; CDR3 protein: ASSSTGTGSEKLF
J gene: TRBJ2-7; V gene: TRBV3-1/TRBV3-2; CDR3 protein: ASSHRTGTYEQY
J gene: TRBJ2-3; V gene: TRBV19; CDR3 protein: ASSTRQGGSTDTQY
J gene: TRBJ1-1; V gene: TRBV29-1; CDR3 protein: SGLTGGAGHYTEAF
J gene: TRBJ1-1; V gene: TRBV7-8; CDR3 protein: ASSPRGEDTEAF
J gene: TRBJ1-1; V gene: TRBV5-1; CDR3 protein: ASSLASGGNTEAF
J gene: TRBJ2-1; V gene: TRBV27; CDR3 protein: ASRRDRGNEQF
J gene: TRBJ2-5; V gene: TRBV5-4; CDR3 protein: ASSPEGGRARSGTQY
J gene: TRBJ1-2; V gene: TRBV19; CDR3 protein: ASSINGQERRGYT
J gene: TRBJ2-7; V gene: TRBV5-1; CDR3 protein: ASSLAWGQAKGEQY
J gene: TRBJ2-7; V gene: TRBV28; CDR3 protein: ASNPGQGPEQY
J gene: TRBJ2-6; V gene: TRBV5-8; CDR3 protein: ASSLGRGSGANVLT
J gene: TRBJ2-2; V gene: TRBV18; CDR3 protein: ASSPSSGRANTGELF
J gene: TRBJ2-5; V gene: TRBV10-1; CDR3 protein: ASSESGLAGQETQY
J gene: TRBJ1-4; V gene: TRBV5-4; CDR3 protein: ASSFSTGSSEKLF
J gene: TRBJ2-1; V gene: TRBV30; CDR3 protein: AWKLRGGMIPF
J gene: TRBJ2-2; V gene: TRBV4-1; CDR3 protein: ASRRLAGDTGELF
J gene: TRBJ1-1; V gene: TRBV27; CDR3 protein: ASSHQGANTEAF
J gene: TRBJ1-6; V gene: TRBV9; CDR3 protein: ASRAGGTDNSPLH
J gene: TRBJ1-6; V gene: TRBV7-9; CDR3 protein: ASSSQSGGNRY
J gene: TRBJ1-2; V gene: TRBV5-1; CDR3 protein: ASSLDGTNYGYT
J gene: TRBJ2-7; V gene: TRBV5-1; CDR3 protein: ASSLETSGEYYEQY
J gene: TRBJ2-1; V gene: TRBV5-8; CDR3 protein: ASSLALAFSSYNEQF
J gene: TRBJ1-3; V gene: TRBV3-1/TRBV3-2; CDR3 protein: ASSQDQPGVGNTIY
J gene: TRBJ2-3; V gene: TRBV29-1; CDR3 protein: SVEGWASGREGTDTQY
J gene: TRBJ2-7; V gene: TRBV6-5; CDR3 protein: AKFTGDEQY
J gene: TRBJ1-2; V gene: TRBV5-6; CDR3 protein: ASSRTRQGDGYT
J gene: TRBJ1-5; V gene: TRBV19; CDR3 protein: ASTDRGLRQPQH
J gene: TRBJ2-7; V gene: TRBV11-1; CDR3 protein: ASSRQGSSSYEQY
J gene: TRBJ1-4; V gene: TRBV5-1; CDR3 protein: ASSFKGAGEKLF
J gene: TRBJ2-1; V gene: TRBV12-3/TRBV12-4; CDR3 protein: ASSTYNEQF
J gene: TRBJ1-5; V gene: TRBV28; CDR3 protein: ASSKPGGSNQPQH
J gene: TRBJ1-2; V gene: TRBV28; CDR3 protein: ATLGQDYGYT
J gene: TRBJ1-1; V gene: TRBV27; CDR3 protein: ASSKDSEAF
J gene: TRBJ2-2; V gene: TRBV19; CDR3 protein: ASSPRQGNTGELF
J gene: TRBJ1-4; V gene: TRBV10-2; CDR3 protein: ASRTDRAEKLF